The 32 T cell receptor beta chains listed next were all sequenced from one sample in a study of cytomegalovirus exposure and HLA in healthy donors (dated by TCRdb to the late 2010s). Library preparation used the immunoSEQ multiplex PCR assay. The multiplex PCR relied on a mix of 60 forward primers for TCR Vbeta segments and 13 reverse primers for TCR Jbeta segments. Sourced from immuneACCESS, this table was stored by TCRdb with only in-frame sequences that have V and J called. A share of the clones is absent; for the studies checked, an unresolved V gene accounts for under half, and the remainder has no known explanation. The table for this sample lists some 150,000 clones; about 59% of them were counted only once. The leading ten clones occupy just under 3% of the sample. Sequencing was carried out using PBMCs. The source is a man aged 40-49 years in good health and CMV-seronegative.

The chain carries TRBV7-2 and TRBJ2-3, with D maybe TRBD2 (6 bases). The CDR3 has 17 residues. Trimming shortened V by 6 bases and J by 0 bases, and 19 bases separated the two germline ends. CDR1 is SGHTA, CDR2 FQGNSA, per germline. The CDR3 spells CASSGFRRGTSTDTQYF. CDR3 in DNA: TGTGCCAGCAGTGGCTTCCGGCGGGGCACTAGCACAGATACGCAGTATTTT.

This chain connects TRBV5-1 to TRBJ1-6; 10 nucleotides match TRBD1. Germline loops: CDR1 SGHRS, CDR2 YFSETQ. With 0 bases clipped from V and 9 bases from J, the junction kept 3 bases outside the gene matches. CDR3 length: 15 amino acids. CDR3 loop: CASSLGQGAGSPLHF. The CDR3 DNA reads TGCGCCAGCAGCTTGGGACAGGGGGCTGGTTCACCCCTCCACTTT. Looking up the rest from reference TRBV5-1 and TRBJ1-6 gives the full variable domain: KAGVTQTPRYLIKTRGQQVTLSCSPISGHRSVSWYQQTPGQGLQFLFEYFSETQRNKGNFPGRFSGRQFSNSRSEMNVSTLELGDSALYLCASSLGQGAGSPLHFGNGTRLTVT.

The chain combines TRBV30 with TRBJ1-3; TRBD1 agrees at 7 bases. The V and J ends lost 3 bases and 2 bases, in that order; junction bases with no gene match: 1. This CDR3 has 13 residues. Germline V gives CDR1 GTSNPN, CDR2 SVGIG (reference sequence). CDR3 sequence: CAWSRGAGNTIYF. CDR3 DNA sequence: TGTGCCTGGAGCAGGGGGGCTGGAAACACCATATATTTT.

This clone was seen a few times. V and J are TRBV7-2 and TRBJ1-5; 10 bases agree with TRBD1. This CDR3 has 15 residues. V dropped 4 bases and J dropped 7; count of bases not matched to a gene: 7. The V gene's germline CDR1 is SGHTA and CDR2 FQGNSA. DNA of the CDR3: TGTGCCAGCAGCTCGACAGGGGGCGCAGGACAGCCCCAGCATTTT. Its translation: CASSSTGGAGQPQHF. The entire variable domain, with the rest obtained from reference TRBV7-2 and TRBJ1-5, is as follows: GAGVSQSPSNKVTEKGKDVELRCDPISGHTALYWYRQSLGQGLEFLIYFQGNSAPDKSGLPSDRFSAERTGGSVSTLTIQRTQQEDSAVYLCASSSTGGAGQPQHFGDGTRLSIL.

The rearrangement links TRBV15 to TRBJ2-4; maybe TRBD2 (5 bases). The CDR3 is made up of 16 amino acids. Germline V CDR1 and CDR2: LNHNV, YYDKDF (reference sequence). V gave up 5 bases and J gave up 8 bases, with 22 bases separating them. The CDR3 region has the DNA TGTGCCACCAGCCCCCGGGCGGCCGTACCGAGGGACATTCAGTACTTC. Residues: CATSPRAAVPRDIQYF.

The J gene is TRBJ2-5, the V gene TRBV7-2; D possibly corresponds to TRBD2 (5 bases). The DNA end is more similar to TRBJ2-7, so the J call may be wrong. Per the germline V gene, CDR1 is SGHTA and CDR2 is FQGNSA. The CDR3 sequence is 13 residues long. Written as DNA, the CDR3 is TGTGCCAGCAGCCCTCGGCCGGGGAGCGAGCAGTACTTC. Translation gives CASSPRPGSEQYF.

This clone was detected only once. This chain uses TRBV25-1 with TRBJ2-7; possible D gene TRBD1, 6 bases. The CDR3 spans 18 residues. V dropped 4 bases and J dropped 4 bases, with 26 bases sitting between them. Germline V lookup: CDR1 MGHDK, CDR2 SYGVNS. The CDR3 DNA sequence: TGTGCCAGCAGTGGGGCAGGGGAGCCCCACCGGACCATGTACGAGCAGTACTTC. Protein product: CASSGAGEPHRTMYEQYF.

The chain links TRBV11-3 to TRBJ2-7; TRBD1 matches at 10 bases. V shed 4 bases, J shed 7 bases, and the junction held 7 bases outside the gene matches. This CDR3 spans 14 amino acids. Per germline, CDR1 SGHNT and CDR2 YENEEA. This CDR3 is CASSYGTGAREQYF. The CDR3 coding sequence is TGTGCCAGCAGCTACGGGACAGGGGCAAGGGAGCAGTACTTC. Full variable domain (missing parts from reference TRBV11-3 and TRBJ2-7): EAGVVQSPRYKIIEKKQPVAFWCNPISGHNTLYWYLQNLGQGPELLIRYENEEAVDDSQLPKDRFSAERLKGVDSTLKIQPAELGDSAVYLCASSYGTGAREQYFGPGTRLTVT.

The chain has TRBV5-4 and TRBJ1-3, with 8 nucleotides matching TRBD1. The J segment lost 4 bases and the V segment lost 4 bases, leaving 4 bases of the junction unmatched. There are 14 residues in the CDR3. Germline V gene sequence: CDR1 SGHNT, CDR2 YYREEE (reference sequence). The CDR3 sequence is CASSIRDRGNTIYF. CDR3 DNA sequence: TGTGCCAGCAGCATCCGGGACAGGGGAAACACCATATATTTT.

CDR3 amino acids: CASSMGGPYTGELFF. The CDR3 DNA reads TGTGCCAGTAGTATGGGAGGACCGTACACCGGGGAGCTGTTTTTT. J is TRBJ2-2 and V is TRBV19; perhaps TRBD2 as D (6 bases). The germline V and J ends were trimmed by 3 bases and 3 bases, with 11 bases remaining between them. CDR1 LNHDA and CDR2 SQIVND come from the germline V gene (reference sequence). The CDR3 totals 15 residues.

This chain links TRBV2 with TRBJ1-5; D not certain. This CDR3 region has 14 residues. The V gene's germline CDR1 is SNHLY and CDR2 FYNNEI. The ends were cut back, 4 bases at V and 2 bases at J, with 9 bases in the middle. This chain's CDR3 is CASSGGKGNQPQHF. The CDR3 DNA sequence: TGTGCCAGCAGTGGCGGGAAGGGCAATCAGCCCCAGCATTTT.

This clone was observed a handful of times. The rearrangement uses TRBV2 and TRBJ2-5, with 12 bases that match TRBD1. The CDR3 runs to 18 residues. Per the germline V gene, CDR1 is SNHLY and CDR2 is FYNNEI. J lost 4 bases, V lost 7 bases, and 16 bases had no gene match. The chain's CDR3 is CASILSGQGAIYGETQYF. The CDR3 nucleotides are TGTGCCAGCATTCTTTCGGGACAGGGGGCGATCTACGGAGAGACCCAGTACTTC.

This clone occurred a few times. This chain uses TRBV7-9 with TRBJ2-7; D is perhaps TRBD2 (6 bases). This CDR3 comprises 15 residues. Germline V gene data show CDR1 as SEHNR and CDR2 as FQNEAQ (reference sequence). Between the trimmed V and J ends, which lost 5 bases and 0 bases, there was a span of 14 bases. The CDR3 reads CASSGGWGDSYEQYF. The CDR3 DNA follows: TGTGCCAGCAGCGGGGGTTGGGGGGACTCCTACGAGCAGTACTTC.

The rearrangement joins TRBV19 to TRBJ2-5, with 14 bases fitting TRBD2. The germline V gene has CDR1 LNHDA and CDR2 SQIVND (reference sequence). CDR3 size: 16 residues. V was clipped by 10 bases and J by 5 bases; unmatched bases: 12. CDR3 sequence: CATRAGLAGVRETQYF. CDR3 nucleotide sequence: TGTGCCACACGGGCGGGACTAGCGGGAGTTCGGGAGACCCAGTACTTC.

This clone was detected a few times. V is TRBV30 and J is TRBJ2-7; the match to TRBD1 covers 12 bases. Germline V lookup: CDR1 GTSNPN, CDR2 SVGIG (reference sequence). The ends lost 3 bases at V and 4 bases at J; junction bases unmatched: 10. This CDR3 is built from 16 residues. The CDR3: CAWRVKPGQGAYEQYF. The CDR3 region has the DNA TGTGCCTGGAGAGTTAAGCCGGGACAGGGGGCTTACGAGCAGTACTTC.

As concerns this clone: One junction end disagrees with the germline gene, perhaps due to a read error. Other DNA sequences in this specimen translate into the identical CDR3. The chain combines TRBV7-2 with TRBJ1-1, with D uncertain. CDR3 length: 15 amino acids. Germline CDR1 is SGHTA and CDR2 is FQGNSA. The CDR3 here is CASSLDITEYTEAFF. CDR3 DNA sequence: TGTGCCAGTAGCTTAGACATCACCGAATACACTGAAGCTTTCTTT.

The chain carries TRBV5-4 and TRBJ2-1, with TRBD2 matching over 12 bases. CDR1 and CDR2 (germline): SGHNT, YYREEE (reference sequence). The CDR3 length is 17 residues. The junction had 11 bases not matched to a gene; V was cut back by 0 bases and J by 10 bases. The CDR3 DNA sequence: TGTGCCAGCAGCTTGGCCCATGGGGCTAGCGGGAGGGACGAGCAGTTCTTC. Its protein product is CASSLAHGASGRDEQFF.

V is TRBV11-2 and J is TRBJ2-3; D remains ambiguous. V was trimmed by 4 bases and J by 0 bases, leaving 11 bases between them. This CDR3 is built from 15 residues. Germline V gives CDR1 SGHAT, CDR2 FQNNGV. DNA for the CDR3: TGTGCCAGCAGCTCTACGTCAGGTAGCACAGATACGCAGTATTTT. It specifies CASSSTSGSTDTQYF.

This rearrangement joins TRBV2 to TRBJ2-5; no definite D call. The germline V gene encodes CDR1 SNHLY and CDR2 FYNNEI. V was pared by 2 bases and J by 3 bases, with 10 bases between. This CDR3 has 14 residues. The CDR3 coding sequence is TGTGCCAGCAGTGAACCGCCGGAGAAAGAGACCCAGTACTTC. Its translation is CASSEPPEKETQYF.

The rearrangement uses TRBV5-1 and TRBJ2-7; D is undetermined. Germline V lookup: CDR1 SGHRS, CDR2 YFSETQ. This CDR3 comprises 11 residues. Trimming removed 4 bases from V and 6 bases from J, with 8 bases in between. CDR3 coding DNA: TGCGCCAGCAGCGATCACGGCGAGCAGTACTTC. Translating gives CASSDHGEQYF.

This clone occurred a few times. This rearrangement joins TRBV4-3 to TRBJ2-2, with a tentative D call TRBD2 (6 bases). Germline V lookup: CDR1 LGHNA, CDR2 YSLEER. The CDR3 length is 16 residues. The V end was cut by 0 bases, the J end by 1 base, with 9 bases between. The CDR3 coding sequence is TGCGCCAGCAGCCAAGACACTAGCTGGAACACCGGGGAGCTGTTTTTT. It is translated as CASSQDTSWNTGELFF.

This clone was seen once. The chain recombines TRBV7-2 with TRBJ2-6; no definite D call. The CDR3 runs to 15 residues. The V and J ends lost 3 bases and 0 bases respectively, with 6 bases between them. Germline lookup yields CDR1 SGHTA and CDR2 FQGNSA. The CDR3 DNA reads as TGTGCCAGCAGCTTCCGGGTCTCTGGGGCCAACGTCCTGACTTTC. This translates into CASSFRVSGANVLTF.

The chain couples TRBV11-3 to TRBJ2-7, with D perhaps matching TRBD1 (6 bases). V lost 0 bases to trimming and J lost 6 bases, with 9 bases between them. From germline, CDR1 is SGHNT and CDR2 YENEEA. This CDR3 has 13 residues. The CDR3 DNA sequence: TGTGCCAGCAGCTTAGAGAGGACAGCCGAGCAGTACTTC. As protein: CASSLERTAEQYF.

The table lists this clone with a few counts. J is TRBJ2-5 and V is TRBV2; D is perhaps TRBD1 (5 bases). This CDR3 is built from 13 residues. V was clipped by 4 bases and J by 5 bases, with 11 bases between them. The germline V gene encodes CDR1 SNHLY and CDR2 FYNNEI. The CDR3 spells CASSVLGLETQYF. The CDR3 DNA reads TGTGCCAGCAGTGTCTTGGGGCTTGAGACCCAGTACTTC.

The J gene is TRBJ2-7, the V gene TRBV2, with 8 bases matching TRBD1. Germline CDR1 SNHLY, CDR2 FYNNEI. This CDR3 has 14 residues. Trimming took 4 bases from V and 4 from J; bases not matched to a gene: 6. CDR3 loop: CASSARTGWYEQYF. The CDR3 DNA is TGTGCCAGCAGTGCCCGGACAGGGTGGTACGAGCAGTACTTC.

V gene TRBV7-8 combines with J gene TRBJ2-4; 8 bases match TRBD1. Germline values: CDR1 SGHVS, CDR2 FQNEAQ. After removal of 5 bases from V and 1 base from J, the junction contained 16 bases not matched to a gene. This CDR3 has 19 amino acids. The CDR3 DNA reads as TGTGCCAGCAGCACACGGACAGGGATCCCTAAGTTGGCCAAAAACATTCAGTACTTC. It is translated as CASSTRTGIPKLAKNIQYF.

The chain employs TRBV5-1 and TRBJ2-1, with a weak D call TRBD1 (6 bases). V shed 4 bases and J shed 0 bases, with 14 bases lying between them. The CDR3 is 16 residues long. Germline V CDR1 and CDR2: SGHRS, YFSETQ. The CDR3 sequence is CASSNRQDSSYNEQFF. DNA for the CDR3: TGCGCCAGCAGCAACCGACAGGACAGCTCCTACAATGAGCAGTTCTTC.

The chain joins TRBV28 to TRBJ2-3; D ambiguous. V gave up 2 bases and J gave up 9 bases, with 15 bases separating them. Germline V CDR1 and CDR2: MDHEN, SYDVKM. The CDR3 is 14 amino acids. CDR3 DNA sequence: TGTGCCAGCAGTTTAACGGCGGCACGGAGCACGCAGTATTTT. It specifies CASSLTAARSTQYF. Variable domain in full (rest from reference TRBV28 and TRBJ2-3): DVKVTQSSRYLVKRTGEKVFLECVQDMDHENMFWYRQDPGLGLRLIYFSYDVKMKEKGDIPEGYSVSREKKERFSLILESASTNQTSMYLCASSLTAARSTQYFGPGTRLTVL.

The CDR3 DNA is TGCGCCAGCAGCTTGGAGGGGGGGCAAGAGACCCAGTACTTC. Its protein product is CASSLEGGQETQYF. The rearrangement joins TRBV5-1 to TRBJ2-5; D is possibly TRBD2 (7 bases). V lost 0 bases and J 2 bases, leaving 8 bases between the germline ends. The CDR3 is 14 amino acids. CDR1 and CDR2 from the germline V gene are SGHRS and YFSETQ.

This chain links TRBV20-1 with TRBJ2-5, with a weak D call TRBD2 (6 bases). Trimming pared 5 bases from V and 5 bases from J, leaving 9 bases between. The CDR3 sequence is 11 residues long. Germline V lookup: CDR1 DFQATT, CDR2 SNEGSKA (reference sequence). The CDR3 DNA follows: TGCAGTGCTCCAAGCGGGGAGACCCAGTACTTC. This codes for CSAPSGETQYF.

V is TRBV30 and J is TRBJ2-1, with TRBD2 identical over 8 bases. This CDR3 has 13 amino acids. Germline V gene data show CDR1 as GTSNPN and CDR2 as SVGIG (reference sequence). Trimming cost V 4 bases and J 5 bases; bases outside gene matches: 4. The CDR3 DNA follows: TGTGCCTGGAAAGAAGCGGGAGACAATGAGCAGTTCTTC. Residues: CAWKEAGDNEQFF.

The V call is TRBV7-2, the J call TRBJ2-3, with D possibly being TRBD2 (6 bases). The V end lost 1 base, the J end lost 5 bases, and 16 bases lay between the germline ends. The CDR3 has 16 amino acids. Germline V gene lookup returns CDR1 SGHTA and CDR2 FQGNSA. The CDR3 DNA sequence: TGTGCCAGCAGCTTAGATGGGCGGGAAGGAATAGATACGCAGTATTTT. Encoded protein: CASSLDGREGIDTQYF.